The rows below give T cell receptor beta chains drawn from one sample of a study of blood T cells in healthy people across ages. MiXCR was run by TCRdb on the 5' RACE reads, yielding one entry per CDR3 protein. The sample contains hundreds of thousands of distinct CDR3 sequences, about 43% of which appear only once. Sequencing was performed on blood. The source of these receptors is a man of 80 years or more in good health. Both conserved end residues are part of each CDR3. The D gene is left open where the match is weak. Not every row has a clone size; where given, it reads once, few, many or a size class.

v_gene: TRBV20-1
d_gene: -
abundance: few
j_gene: TRBJ2-3
CDR3nt: TGCAGTGCTAGAGGGCCCCGGATAAACACAGATACGCAGTATTTT
CDR3aa: CSARGPRINTDTQYF

v_gene: TRBV3-1
d_gene: -
abundance: few
j_gene: TRBJ1-2
CDR3nt: TGTGCCAGCAGCCTACGGAACACGGGGTTCAATGGCTACACCTTC
CDR3aa: CASSLRNTGFNGYTF

v_gene: TRBV2
d_gene: TRBD2
abundance: few
j_gene: TRBJ2-1
CDR3nt: TGTGCCAGCAGGAGGACTAGCGGGGGGTCCTACAATGAGCAGTTCTTC
CDR3aa: CASRRTSGGSYNEQFF

v_gene: TRBV28
d_gene: TRBD2
abundance: -
j_gene: TRBJ2-7
CDR3nt: TGTGCCAGCAATTTACGGACTAGCGGGAGAAAATACGAGCAGTACTTC
CDR3aa: CASNLRTSGRKYEQYF

v_gene: TRBV6-5
d_gene: -
abundance: -
j_gene: TRBJ1-4
CDR3nt: TGTGCCAGCAGTTACTCGAAGGGGAGAGGCGAAAAACTGTTTTTT
CDR3aa: CASSYSKGRGEKLFF

v_gene: TRBV10-3
d_gene: TRBD1
abundance: -
j_gene: TRBJ2-1
CDR3nt: TGTGCCATCAGTGAGCCGGGACAGCTATACAATGAGCAGTTCTTC
CDR3aa: CAISEPGQLYNEQFF

v_gene: TRBV7-8
d_gene: -
abundance: -
j_gene: TRBJ2-1
CDR3nt: TGTGCCAGCAGCTTAGCCCAGAGACAGGGGAGGGAGTTCTTC
CDR3aa: CASSLAQRQGREFF

v_gene: TRBV29-1
d_gene: -
abundance: many
j_gene: TRBJ2-3
CDR3nt: TGCAGCGTTGAAGTTGGGGTCGCTGATACGCAGTATTTT
CDR3aa: CSVEVGVADTQYF

v_gene: TRBV4-3
d_gene: -
abundance: -
j_gene: TRBJ2-5
CDR3nt: TGCGCCAGCAGCCCCCTATGGCGGGACCAAGAGACCCAGTACTTC
CDR3aa: CASSPLWRDQETQYF

v_gene: TRBV13
d_gene: -
abundance: -
j_gene: TRBJ1-3
CDR3nt: TGTGCCAGCAGCGTCGGACGGGCGCGGCCGAACACCATATATTTT
CDR3aa: CASSVGRARPNTIYF

v_gene: TRBV6-6
d_gene: TRBD1
abundance: -
j_gene: TRBJ2-2
CDR3nt: TGTGCCGGTTTGAAACAGGGGGCGACCGGGGAGCTGTTTTTT
CDR3aa: CAGLKQGATGELFF

v_gene: TRBV5-1
d_gene: -
abundance: -
j_gene: TRBJ2-3
CDR3nt: TGCGCCAGCAGCTACGAGGGGAACGGCGGCACAGATACGCAGTATTTT
CDR3aa: CASSYEGNGGTDTQYF

v_gene: TRBV7-2
d_gene: -
abundance: many
j_gene: TRBJ2-3
CDR3nt: TGTGCCAGCAGTGCCCGGCCACCTGGGGCCACAGATACGCAGTATTTT
CDR3aa: CASSARPPGATDTQYF

v_gene: TRBV4-3
d_gene: -
abundance: -
j_gene: TRBJ2-7
CDR3nt: TGCGCCAGCAGCCAAGATTTAGCACCTGCTACCTACAATGAGCAGTACTTC
CDR3aa: CASSQDLAPATYNEQYF

v_gene: TRBV6-5
d_gene: TRBD1
abundance: -
j_gene: TRBJ2-4
CDR3nt: TGTGCCAGCAGTTTAGACAGGGGAAACATTCAGTACTTC
CDR3aa: CASSLDRGNIQYF

v_gene: TRBV7-2
d_gene: -
abundance: -
j_gene: TRBJ2-7
CDR3nt: TGTGCCAGCAGCTTTGATACAGCGAGCTCCTACGAGCAGTACTTC
CDR3aa: CASSFDTASSYEQYF

v_gene: TRBV3-1
d_gene: -
abundance: -
j_gene: TRBJ2-3
CDR3nt: TGTGCCAGCAGGGGTACTAGCAGTCCAGATACGCAGTATTTT
CDR3aa: CASRGTSSPDTQYF

v_gene: TRBV24-1
d_gene: TRBD1
abundance: many
j_gene: TRBJ2-1
CDR3nt: TGTGCCACCAGTGATCCCGGGACAGGGGGCGGGAATGAGCAGTTCTTC
CDR3aa: CATSDPGTGGGNEQFF

v_gene: TRBV2
d_gene: -
abundance: -
j_gene: TRBJ1-2
CDR3nt: TGTGCCAGCAGGGAAGCGGCGGGGGCCTATGGCTACACCTTC
CDR3aa: CASREAAGAYGYTF

v_gene: TRBV7-2
d_gene: -
abundance: -
j_gene: TRBJ2-1
CDR3nt: TGTGCCAGCAGCTTTGTGGATGAGCAGTTCTTC
CDR3aa: CASSFVDEQFF

v_gene: TRBV6-2/TRBV6-3
d_gene: -
abundance: -
j_gene: TRBJ1-5
CDR3nt: TGTGCCAGCAGTTACTCTTCCGCTAATCAGCCCCAGCATTTT
CDR3aa: CASSYSSANQPQHF

v_gene: TRBV6-2/TRBV6-3
d_gene: TRBD2
abundance: -
j_gene: TRBJ2-7
CDR3nt: TGTGCCAGCAGTTACCTTCAGCGGGGGAAATACGAGCAGTACTTC
CDR3aa: CASSYLQRGKYEQYF

v_gene: TRBV12-3/TRBV12-4
d_gene: -
abundance: few
j_gene: TRBJ2-5
CDR3nt: TGTGCCAGCGCCTCCCTCGGGACCCCTATCCCGGAGCAGTACTTC
CDR3aa: CASASLGTPIPEQYF

v_gene: TRBV6-2/TRBV6-3
d_gene: TRBD1
abundance: -
j_gene: TRBJ2-1
CDR3nt: TGTGCCAGCATTCCTACCGGGACAGCTAAGGCTGAGCAGTTCTTC
CDR3aa: CASIPTGTAKAEQFF

v_gene: TRBV6-1
d_gene: -
abundance: few
j_gene: TRBJ2-5
CDR3nt: TGTGCCAGCAGCCCTGGGTCGTGGCGAGGCGTCCAAGAGACCCAGTACTTC
CDR3aa: CASSPGSWRGVQETQYF

v_gene: TRBV29-1
d_gene: -
abundance: many
j_gene: TRBJ2-3
CDR3nt: TGCAGCGTTGAAACGCATACCGGGGCCAGAAGGGGCACAGATACGCAGTATTTT
CDR3aa: CSVETHTGARRGTDTQYF

v_gene: TRBV7-9
d_gene: -
abundance: many
j_gene: TRBJ2-7
CDR3nt: TGTGCCAGCAGCTTATTGAACAGGGACGAGCAGTACTTC
CDR3aa: CASSLLNRDEQYF

v_gene: TRBV6-2/TRBV6-3
d_gene: TRBD2
abundance: -
j_gene: TRBJ2-7
CDR3nt: TGTGCCAGCAGTTCTGGGACTAACGTGGACTACGAGCAGTACTTC
CDR3aa: CASSSGTNVDYEQYF

v_gene: TRBV4-2
d_gene: -
abundance: once
j_gene: TRBJ2-7
CDR3nt: TGTGCCAGCAGCCAAGATCCGGGACTTGTCTACGAGCAGTACTTC
CDR3aa: CASSQDPGLVYEQYF

v_gene: TRBV14
d_gene: -
abundance: -
j_gene: TRBJ2-1
CDR3nt: TGTGCCAGCAGCCGACTGGGGGGAGAAGGACGCAATGAGCAGTTCTTC
CDR3aa: CASSRLGGEGRNEQFF

v_gene: TRBV29-1
d_gene: -
abundance: -
j_gene: TRBJ2-7
CDR3nt: TGCAGCGTTCGGTCTAGCTCCTACGAGCAGTACTTC
CDR3aa: CSVRSSSYEQYF

v_gene: TRBV2
d_gene: TRBD1
abundance: once
j_gene: TRBJ2-7
CDR3nt: TGTGCCAGCAGTGAAGGGACAGGAGTCTACGAGCAGTACTTC
CDR3aa: CASSEGTGVYEQYF